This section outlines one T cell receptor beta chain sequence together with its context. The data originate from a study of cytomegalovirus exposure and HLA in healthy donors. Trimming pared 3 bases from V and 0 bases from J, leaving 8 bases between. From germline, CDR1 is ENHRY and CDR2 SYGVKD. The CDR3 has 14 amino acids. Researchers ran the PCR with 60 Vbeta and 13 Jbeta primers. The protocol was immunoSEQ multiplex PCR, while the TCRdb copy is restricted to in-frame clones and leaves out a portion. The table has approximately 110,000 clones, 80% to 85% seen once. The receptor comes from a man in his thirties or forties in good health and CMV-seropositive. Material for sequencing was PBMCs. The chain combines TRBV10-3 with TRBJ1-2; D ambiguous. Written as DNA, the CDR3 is TGTGCCATCAGTGAAGGACTTACTAACTATGGCTACACCTTC. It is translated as CAISEGLTNYGYTF.